This paragraph reports one TCR beta chain. The target of this receptor is not known. No clone much larger than this one lies a single base away; base qualities are absent. The germline V gene yields SGHRS for CDR1 and YFSETQ for CDR2. Deletion took 0 bases off V and 2 bases off J, with a span of 2 bases between the germline ends. Including the terminal cysteine and phenylalanine, the CDR3 comprises 12 residues. The read is trimmed to its CDR3 DNA, 36 bases read in frame from base 1. Genomic DNA was isolated from the sorted cells so that the TCRbeta CDR3 region could be sequenced. The immunoSEQ Assay was used for sequencing of TCRbeta CDR3 regions. TCRdb provides this immuneACCESS table in a form limited to in-frame rearrangements. Some clones are lacking; in checked studies, under half of them reflect an unresolved V gene, and why the rest are absent is not known. Here the sample has 35,000 or so clones; approximately 76% occur a single time. Roughly 25% of the sample is held by the ten biggest clonotypes.

Patients with a history of autoimmune disease or receiving systemic immunosuppression were excluded from the trial. Peripheral blood for TCR sequencing was collected from all dose cohorts at baseline, on cycle 4 day 1, and on cycle 7 day 1. Samples were obtained from an open-label, multicenter, first-in-human phase I dose-escalation trial of ivuxolimab. Adults with locally advanced or metastatic melanoma, renal cell, hepatocellular, or head and neck squamous cell carcinoma were enrolled in the trial. Before TCR sequencing, CD4+ and CD8+ T cells were separately sorted from peripheral blood. The sample is drawn from a study of OX40 agonist ivuxolimab in advanced cancers. For context, the study as a whole: The costimulatory receptor OX40 (CD134) was targeted by ivuxolimab, a fully human IgG2 agonistic monoclonal antibody. Intravenous ivuxolimab was administered to patients every 2 weeks at six dose levels: 0.01, 0.1, 0.3, 1.5, 3 and 10 mg/kg. Among the roughly 50 dose-escalation patients, approximately 20 had hepatocellular carcinoma, approximately 15 melanoma, 9 renal cell carcinoma and 9 head and neck cancer. In the dose-escalation cohort, approximately 83% of patients were male, and the mean age was approximately 60 years with a range of about 20 to 80. Patients were allowed to have had prior anti-PD-1, anti-PD-L1 or anti-CTLA-4 therapy, and 40% of the dose-escalation patients had previously received checkpoint inhibitors. Partial responses occurred in three dose-escalation patients, of whom one had hepatocellular carcinoma and two had cutaneous melanoma. Peripheral TCRbeta sequencing was intended to test whether TCR sequence diversity was altered and clonal T-cell expansion was caused by ivuxolimab. The paper covers the monotherapy dose-escalation part of the phase I ivuxolimab trial, which included N of about 50 patients. Beyond this particular receptor, the publication reports: Partial responders in the 0.1-3.0 mg/kg groups had among the lowest normalized peripheral clonal expansion, especially among CD8+ T cells. Antigen specificity was not determined for the clonally expanded peripheral T cells. At doses of 0.1 to 3.0 mg/kg, clonal expansion of both CD4+ and CD8+ T cells in blood was seen between baseline and week 6. On average, CD8+ T cells showed more expanded clones than CD4+ T cells after ivuxolimab. Low levels of normalized T-cell clonal expansion were also shown by some nonresponding patients.

Sample: CD4+ or CD8+ T cells sorted from blood, taken in a trial of the OX40 agonist ivuxolimab. The sequence links TRBV5-1 to TRBJ1-1, with the D gene uncertain. The TCR comes from an adult with an advanced solid tumor such as melanoma, head and neck, liver or kidney cancer. The DNA is as follows: TGCGCCAGCAGCTTGGCTAACACTGAAGCTTTCTTT. Its protein is CASSLANTEAFF.